This TCR beta chain came from a study of CD8+CD57+ T cells in acquired aplastic anemia. For the study at large: The mean DNA yield obtained from sorted CD4+ and CD8+ cells came to 3.2 ug.

Per germline, CDR1 SNHLY and CDR2 FYNNEI. This CDR3 region has 14 residues. Trimming at V came to 7 bases and at J to 5 bases, leaving 8 bases not matched to a gene. For sequencing, patients were chosen who had shown expansion of CD8+CD57+ cells by flow cytometry. Severe acquired aplastic anemia affected all patients. This clonotype has just a few counts. Genomic DNA constituted the template upon which TCR beta VDJ and CDR3 profiling was performed. TCRdb re-called the reads with MiXCR, one entry per CDR3 protein. The table has some 200,000 distinct CDR3 sequences, about 60% seen once. The receptor's source is a human donor with aplastic anemia. This sequence joins TRBV2 and TRBJ1-5, with 7 bases fitting TRBD1. The material sequenced was sorted CD4+, CD8+, or CD8+CD57+ T cells (not recorded which) from PBMCs. The CDR3 sequence is CASTKTGMDQPQHF. CDR3 bases: TGTGCCAGCACTAAGACAGGGATGGATCAGCCCCAGCATTTT.